This TCR beta chain was sequenced during a study of blood T cell repertoires in COVID-19. Turning to the study itself: Samples representing acute and convalescent COVID-19 were sourced from the United States, Italy and Spain. Sample material is recorded as cDNA or gDNA derived from T cells, B-cell-depleted T cells, or PBMCs.

V was pared by 0 bases and J by 3 bases, with 1 base of the junction left unmatched. The CDR3 has 15 residues. Germline loops: CDR1 SGHNT, CDR2 YYREEE (reference sequence). This clone appeared once. Within the sample, other DNA sequences also encode this same CDR3. Authors' processing steps: Nucleated cell counts were estimated from reference gene primer amplification. Using immunoSEQ multiplex PCR, the repertoire was profiled, and TCRdb retains in-frame clones only, with some absent. Clone size and the V and J calls come from that table; the DNA yielded D and trimming. The data hold about 310,000 clones, with around nine tenths observed a single time.

The sequenced sample consisted of peripheral blood. This receptor was obtained from a man in his 70s with acute or convalescent COVID-19. V gene TRBV5-4 combines with J gene TRBJ1-1; 11 nucleotides match TRBD1. The CDR3 DNA reads TGTGCCAGCAGCTTGGGGGGACAGGGGGACACTGAAGCTTTCTTT. This codes for CASSLGGQGDTEAFF. Full variable domain (remainder filled in from reference TRBV5-4 and TRBJ1-1): ETGVTQSPTHLIKTRGQQVTLRCSSQSGHNTVSWYQQALGQGPQFIFQYYREEENGRGNFPPRFSGLQFPNYSSELNVNALELDDSALYLCASSLGGQGDTEAFFGQGTRLTVV.